This T cell receptor (beta chain) was profiled in a study of T cell repertoires in cytomegalovirus infection. Study summary: Both CMV infection and a matching HLA type were indicated by public TCR beta signatures. Findings and limits, study-wide: CMV-specific HLA-C-restricted TCR beta clonotypes dominated the ex vivo response. Carriers of CMV and the relevant HLA type were discriminated by public TCR beta frequency.

Germline values: CDR1 SGHKS, CDR2 YYEKEE (reference sequence). V lost 3 bases to trimming and J lost 4 bases; unmatched junction nucleotides: 10. The CDR3 totals 15 residues. As concerns this clonotype: Its antigen is currently unknown.

TCRdb passed the reads through MiXCR, listing each CDR3 protein once. The sample records 310,000 or so distinct CDR3 sequences, more than 20% being singletons. The chain has TRBV5-5 and TRBJ2-7; 7 bases fit TRBD2. This sequence was found in a human donor in good health (CMV status not recorded). Some clones in this sample may be carry-over from other donors' samples. The sequenced sample was PBMCs. This CDR3 is CASSSLAGVWYEQYF. Here the CDR3 DNA reads TGTGCCAGCAGCTCCCTTGCGGGAGTATGGTACGAGCAGTACTTC.